This section outlines one T cell receptor (beta chain) sequence together with its context. Its antigen is still unknown. This entry is derived from a study of human thymus T cells. V gave up 1 base and J gave up 0 bases, with 7 bases separating them. CDR1 is SGHNT, CDR2 YYREEE, per germline (reference sequence). The CDR3 has 15 amino acids. Findings and limits, study-wide: Apparent skewing of V and J gene usage characterized both thymic and blood repertoires.

The assay was immunoSEQ multiplex PCR, and TCRdb's table has in-frame clones only and misses some. The sample shows roughly 54,000 clones, roughly 94% of them seen only once. Having corrective surgery for congenital heart defects, healthy Finnish infants were the ones who donated. Only four of the eight donors provided an approximately 0.45-1 mL blood sample. Genomic DNA was extracted from every available blood leukocyte. This chain uses TRBV5-4 with TRBJ1-4; D unclear. The sequencing input was blood. The receptor's source is a boy under two years old with a congenital heart defect but otherwise immunologically healthy. CDR3 coding DNA: TGTGCCAGCAGCTTGTGGGAGCCAACTAATGAAAAACTGTTTTTT. Translated: CASSLWEPTNEKLFF.